The entry below gives a single T cell receptor beta chain sequence along with its context. Its antigen is still unknown. TCRdb's table, derived via immunoSEQ multiplex PCR, lists solely in-frame clones and lacks some. The table shows about 92,000 clones, with around 84% occurring only once. This sample stems from a study of glioma-infiltrating T cells after dendritic cell vaccination. Study results and caveats: Patients with more pretreatment TILs had longer time to progression and survival. No direct clonality-survival link was found; a diverse polyclonal response may matter. The cohort had few patients with full blood and tumor sets.

Germline CDR1 reads SGHTA; CDR2 reads FQGNSA. The V segment lost 3 bases and the J segment 5 bases; nucleotides outside the gene matches: 2. The CDR3 has 13 amino acids. PBMC sampling occurred before vaccination, two weeks after the third dose, and at progression. The sequenced sample was blood, obtained before dendritic cell vaccination. The sequence came from a human donor with glioblastoma. This chain uses TRBV7-2 with TRBJ2-3; 7 bases map to TRBD1. CDR3 region: CASSLDRRDTQYF. In DNA form, the CDR3 reads TGTGCCAGCAGCTTGGACAGGAGAGATACGCAGTATTTT.